Given below is one T cell receptor beta chain in context. The immunoSEQ assay was v3.0, run at survey level. Some clones are missing from TCRdb's copy, which holds only in-frame ones; the method was immunoSEQ multiplex PCR. The sample shows over 10,000 clones, around 77% of them seen only once. The data stem from a study of long-term antiretroviral therapy in people with HIV. This CDR3 region has 16 residues. J lost 0 bases, V lost 5 bases, and 6 bases had no gene match. From germline, CDR1 is SGHAT and CDR2 FQNNGV. Sequencing was performed on unsorted PBMCs, taken 0.5 years before starting antiretroviral therapy. The sequence was collected from a middle-aged woman with HIV. This chain connects TRBV11-2 to TRBJ2-1; 8 nucleotides line up with TRBD2. CDR3 nucleotides: TGTGCCAGCAGCCGACGGGAGGGGCTCTCCTACAATGAGCAGTTCTTC. Encoded protein: CASSRREGLSYNEQFF.